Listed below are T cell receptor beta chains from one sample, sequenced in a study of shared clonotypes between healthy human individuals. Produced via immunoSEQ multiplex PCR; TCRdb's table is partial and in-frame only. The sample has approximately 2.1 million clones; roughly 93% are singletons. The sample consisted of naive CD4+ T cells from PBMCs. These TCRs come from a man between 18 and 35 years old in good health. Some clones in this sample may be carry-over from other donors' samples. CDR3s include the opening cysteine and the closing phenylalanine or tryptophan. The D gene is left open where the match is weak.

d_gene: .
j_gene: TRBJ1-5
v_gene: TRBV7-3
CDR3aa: CASSRYSNQPQHF

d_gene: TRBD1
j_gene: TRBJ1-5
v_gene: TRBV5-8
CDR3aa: CASSLVDGQVNQPQHF

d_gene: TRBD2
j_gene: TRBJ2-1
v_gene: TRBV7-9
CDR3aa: CASSLYEASGNNEQFF

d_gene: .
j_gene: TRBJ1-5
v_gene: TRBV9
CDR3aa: CASSPGVSNQPQHF

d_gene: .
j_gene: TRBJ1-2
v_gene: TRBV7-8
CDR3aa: CASSFDSFGYTF

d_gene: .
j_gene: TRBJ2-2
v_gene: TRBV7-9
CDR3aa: CASSFLHTGELFF

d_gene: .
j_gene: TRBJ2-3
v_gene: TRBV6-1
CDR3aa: CASSEGTLGTQYF

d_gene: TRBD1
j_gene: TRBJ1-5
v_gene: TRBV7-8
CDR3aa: CASSKQGQNSNQPQHF

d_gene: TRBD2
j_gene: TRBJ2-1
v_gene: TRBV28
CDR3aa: CATHGGLAGGGAEQFF

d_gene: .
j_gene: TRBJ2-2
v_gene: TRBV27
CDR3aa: CASRPGALRGTGELFF

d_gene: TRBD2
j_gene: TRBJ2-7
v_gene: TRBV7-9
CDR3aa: CASSFRAGGPYEQYF

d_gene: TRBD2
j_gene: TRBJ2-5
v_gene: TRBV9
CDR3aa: CASSVGGSETQYF

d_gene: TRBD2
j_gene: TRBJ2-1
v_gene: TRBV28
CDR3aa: CASSLFGLAGGPGEQFF

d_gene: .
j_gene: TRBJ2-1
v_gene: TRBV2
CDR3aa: CASSISGHYNEQFF

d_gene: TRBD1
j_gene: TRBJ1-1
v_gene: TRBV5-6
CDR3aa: CASSLVDRGDTEAFF

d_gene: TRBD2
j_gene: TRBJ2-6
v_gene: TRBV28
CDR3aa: CATSAGVSSGANVLTF

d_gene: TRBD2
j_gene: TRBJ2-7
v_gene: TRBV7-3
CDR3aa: CASSLQREDEQYF

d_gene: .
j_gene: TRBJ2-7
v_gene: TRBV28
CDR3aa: CASSLEGSEQYF

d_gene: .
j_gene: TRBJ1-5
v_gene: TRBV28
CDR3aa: CASAPFRQPQHF

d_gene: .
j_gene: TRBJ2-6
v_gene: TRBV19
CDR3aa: CASSDPDPGVLTF

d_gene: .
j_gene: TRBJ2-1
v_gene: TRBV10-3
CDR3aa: CAISDRSEVFNEQFF

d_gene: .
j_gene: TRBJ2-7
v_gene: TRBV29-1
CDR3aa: CSESVAYEQYF

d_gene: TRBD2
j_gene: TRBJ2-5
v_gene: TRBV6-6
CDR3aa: CAAGSGRETQYF

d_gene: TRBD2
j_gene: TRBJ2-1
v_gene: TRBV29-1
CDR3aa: CSVGSGLAGGNEQFF

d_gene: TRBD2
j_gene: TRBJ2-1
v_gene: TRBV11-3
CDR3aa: CASSSSGSYNEQFF

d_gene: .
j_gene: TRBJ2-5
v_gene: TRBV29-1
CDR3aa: CSVVSDQETQYF

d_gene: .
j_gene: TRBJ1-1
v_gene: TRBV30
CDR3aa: CKGQGNTEAFF

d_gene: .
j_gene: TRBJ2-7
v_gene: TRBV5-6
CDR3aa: CASSVRDGAYEQYF

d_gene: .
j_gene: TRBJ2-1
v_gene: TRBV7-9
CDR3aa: CASSLLAGNEQFF

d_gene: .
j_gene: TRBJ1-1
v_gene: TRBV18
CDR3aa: CASSQQGNTEAFF

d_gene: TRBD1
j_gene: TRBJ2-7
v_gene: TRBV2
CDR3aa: CASSPDREAYEQYF

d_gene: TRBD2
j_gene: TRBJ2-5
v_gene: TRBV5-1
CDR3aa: CASSLEGGPSETQYF

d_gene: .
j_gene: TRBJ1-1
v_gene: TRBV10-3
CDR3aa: CATKRGQGMNTEAFF

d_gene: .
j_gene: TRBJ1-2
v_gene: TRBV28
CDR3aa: CASSHNSYGYTF

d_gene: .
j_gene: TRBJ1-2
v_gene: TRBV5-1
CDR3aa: CASSPEREGYTF

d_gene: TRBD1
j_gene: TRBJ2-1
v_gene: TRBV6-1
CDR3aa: CASSRDRGSDEQFF

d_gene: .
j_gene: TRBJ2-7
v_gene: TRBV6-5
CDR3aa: CASSPRPGYEQYF